The entry that follows covers one TCR beta chain sequence. What this receptor recognizes is not known. The junction differs from germline at one of its ends, possibly a read error. CDR1 and CDR2, looked up from the germline V gene, are MNHEY and SVGAGI. The CDR3 runs 15 amino acids, cysteine and phenylalanine included. Just CDR3 DNA is preserved here, 45 bases in frame from base 1. A FACSAria II was used to sort memory CD4+ T cells, defined as single viable CD3+CD4+CD8-CD45RO+ cells. CMV serostatus was determined with a Roche Elecsys assay detecting serum IgG against CMV pp150, pp28, p38 and p52. After the samples were thawed, total CD4+ T cells were enriched through positive selection using CD4 magnetic microbeads. Samples originated from another study that specifically interrogated the CD4+ T cell memory repertoire. Following standard operating procedures, peripheral blood mononuclear cells were isolated and cryopreserved, while serum was kept at -80 degrees C. CD3-PerCP (BW264/56), CD4-APC (RPA-T4), CD45RO-PE (UCHT1) and CD8-Pacific Orange (3B5) antibodies were used for staining, and non-viable cells were excluded with Sytox blue.

This sample was taken from a study of memory CD4+ T cells and cytomegalovirus serostatus (dated by TCRdb to between 2017 and 2020). Concerning the study at large: The roughly 33 healthy Belgian adults in the cohort included 9 who were CMV seropositive and around 25 who were CMV seronegative. The study sequenced CD4+ memory TCRbeta repertoires of a Belgian cohort with known cytomegalovirus serostatus to replicate a published TCR-based CMV serostatus classifier. Summary of the overall study and its limitations: On the Belgian cohort, the classifier based on the original framework reached a median bootstrapped AUC of about 0.96, with a 95% CI of 0.76-1.00. For predicting CMV serostatus, the median bootstrapped AUC was about 0.94 using the original framework and roughly 0.92 using a US-trained random forest. Results were interpreted as suggesting that the CMV-associated TCR signature is largely present in the CD4+ memory repertoire. Of more than 150 previously reported CMV-associated TCRbeta sequences, 55 to 75 appeared in the CD4+ memory repertoires, each in one to five individuals. Only CD4+CD45RO+ memory cells were sequenced, unlike the original study, which covered naive and memory CD4+ and CD8+ populations.

The Quick-DNA Microprep Kit was used to extract genomic DNA from the sorted cells. Amplification of TCRbeta DNA was done with the immunoSEQ hsTCRbeta kit, following the protocol from the manufacturer. An Illumina MiSeq instrument was used to sequence the TCRbeta libraries. In the source study's methods: Following removal of out-of-frame sequences, some 2,200,000 distinct TCRbeta sequences were retained, with an average of roughly 62,000 per individual. Each individual was scored according to the count of some 160 previously reported CMV-associated TCRbeta sequences and the total productive distinct TCRbeta count. A beta-binomial model was reimplemented in Python, and scikit-learn random forests with default parameters were trained on data from the US cohort. Classifier performance on the Belgian cohort was summarized as median AUC with percentile confidence intervals calculated over 10,000 bootstrap iterations. Imported from immuneACCESS, the table was reduced by TCRdb to in-frame sequences with V and J called. These copies leave out some clones; in studies compared against another copy, an unresolved V gene accounts for under half, and the cause of the remainder is not known. The DNA gave D and trimming, while V, J and clone size come from that table. Within this sample are some 73,000 clones, with about 73% of them counted one time only. The ten biggest clones cover approximately 2.4% of the sample.

The sequenced material came from memory CD4+ T cells from blood. The chain employs TRBV6-5 and TRBJ2-2; a tentative D match to TRBD1 spans 6 bases. The source of this sequence is an adult in good health and CMV-seropositive. The CDR3 protein sequence reads: CASSPRTVNIGELFF. DNA sequence: TGTGCCAGCAGTCCCCGGACAGTGAACATCGGGGAGCTGTTTTTT.